These 5 T cell receptor beta chains came from one sample sequenced in a study of T cells in Graves' hyperthyroidism and ophthalmopathy. There were TCR beta CDR3 regions amplified from RNA transcripts. First-round RT-PCR targeting the TCR CDR3 was performed with the HTBI primer set. MiXCR, run by TCRdb on the multiplex PCR reads, gives a single entry per CDR3 protein. This sample has approximately 500,000 distinct CDR3 sequences, with 35% to 55% found just once. The sample taken for sequencing was peripheral blood or thyroid tissue (not recorded which). The receptors come from a woman younger than 30 with Graves' hyperthyroidism.

Remarks on this clonotype: A much bigger clone sits one base away, suggesting this may be a read error. This rearrangement joins TRBV5-1 to TRBJ2-7; no clear D. This CDR3 spans 13 amino acids. Germline V lookup: CDR1 SGHRS, CDR2 YFSETQ. V gave up 9 bases and J gave up 8 bases, with 21 bases separating them. As DNA, the CDR3 is TGCGCCACCTCGACGGCCCCGCTGGGCAAGCAGTACTTC. This gives the protein CATSTAPLGKQYF. Full variable domain (outside the CDR3, taken from reference TRBV5-1 and TRBJ2-7): KAGVTQTPRYLIKTRGQQVTLSCSPISGHRSVSWYQQTPGQGLQFLFEYFSETQRNKGNFPGRFSGRQFSNSRSEMNVSTLELGDSALYLCATSTAPLGKQYFGPGTRLTVT.

This clonotype was recorded many times. The chain combines TRBV27 with TRBJ2-5; no reliable D call. Germline CDR1 is MNHEY and CDR2 is SMNVEV (reference sequence). Trimming took off 3 bases at V and 3 bases at J, with 8 bases between the two ends. The CDR3 runs 13 residues. The CDR3 is CASSFAIEETQYF. DNA of the CDR3: TGTGCCAGCAGTTTCGCCATTGAAGAGACCCAGTACTTC.

The chain carries TRBV7-3 and TRBJ2-7; TRBD2 aligns across 15 bases. CDR1 SGHTA and CDR2 FQGTGA come from the germline V gene. The CDR3 length is 17 residues. V was clipped by 4 bases and J by 3 bases; unmatched bases: 7. The CDR3 protein is CASSSPGTSGRIYEQYF. The CDR3, as DNA: TGTGCCAGCAGCTCACCCGGGACTAGCGGGAGGATCTACGAGCAGTACTTC.

The gene calls are TRBV6-5 and TRBJ1-1, with TRBD1 identical over 9 bases. V was pared by 1 base and J by 5 bases, with 5 bases of the junction left unmatched. Germline CDR1 and CDR2: MNHEY and SVGAGI. The CDR3 runs to 15 residues. The CDR3 DNA is TGTGCCAGCAGTTACTTAACAGGGGGCCGGACTGAAGCTTTCTTT. As protein: CASSYLTGGRTEAFF.

This clonotype was detected many times. The rearrangement joins TRBV14 to TRBJ1-1; TRBD1 might be the D (5 bases). Germline-derived CDR1 and CDR2 are SGHDN and FVKESK. The CDR3 runs 14 residues. V lost 2 bases to trimming and J lost 4 bases, with 11 bases between them. The CDR3 region has the DNA TGTGCCAGCAGCCAATCCAGTAGGGGCACTGAAGCTTTCTTT. This translates into CASSQSSRGTEAFF.